The 11 T cell receptor beta chains in this list originate from one sample, sequenced in a study of blood T cell repertoires in COVID-19. The protocol was immunoSEQ multiplex PCR, while the TCRdb copy is restricted to in-frame clones and leaves out a portion. The data hold about 110,000 clones, with less than 90% observed a single time. Material for sequencing was peripheral blood. The receptors originated from a human donor in a cohort sampled during active COVID-19.

The chain recombines TRBV3-1 (or the pseudogene TRBV3-2) with TRBJ2-7; 11 nucleotides align to TRBD2. The V gene end was trimmed by 8 bases and the J gene end by 6 bases; junction bases not matched to a gene: 15. The germline CDR1 and CDR2 sequences are LGHDT and YNNKEL (reference sequence). This CDR3 contains 16 residues. CDR3 sequence (DNA): TGTGCCAGCCTCCTAGCGGGAGGCCACTCCCGGTGCGAGCAGTACGTC. This translates into CASLLAGGHSRCEQYV.

This clone was detected only once. V is TRBV5-4 and J is TRBJ2-2, with a possible D match to TRBD1 (5 bases). This CDR3 contains 16 residues. Germline V gene data show CDR1 as SGHNT and CDR2 as YYREEE (reference sequence). V lost 2 bases and J 4 bases, leaving 15 bases between the germline ends. The DNA of the CDR3 is TGTGCCAGCAGCTTTACTGGCAGGGTGGTCACCGGGGAGCTGTTTTTT. Protein sequence: CASSFTGRVVTGELFF.

The chain uses TRBV6-2 or TRBV6-3 and TRBJ2-7, with TRBD1 matching 11 bases. Germline loops: CDR1 MNHEY, CDR2 SVGEGT. CDR3 size: 15 residues. With 4 bases clipped from V and 3 bases from J, the junction kept 5 bases outside the gene matches. The CDR3 region has the DNA TGTGCCAGCAGTTCCTCGGACAGGGGGCGCTACGAGCAGTACGTC. Translating it yields CASSSSDRGRYEQYV.

This chain links TRBV14 with TRBJ2-1; possibly TRBD2 for D (7 bases). The CDR3 extends over 15 amino acids. Per the germline V gene, CDR1 is SGHDN and CDR2 is FVKESK. Trimming took 0 bases from V and 7 from J, leaving 13 bases between them. The CDR3 protein is CASSQDWTRGNEQFF. CDR3 nucleotide sequence: TGTGCCAGCAGCCAAGATTGGACTAGGGGGAATGAGCAGTTCTTC.

This clone was seen only once. V is TRBV27 and J is TRBJ2-7, with 7 nucleotides matching TRBD2. Germline CDR1 is MNHEY and CDR2 is SMNVEV (reference sequence). V was pared by 1 base and J by 6 bases, with 0 bases of the junction left unmatched. The CDR3 has 12 amino acids. DNA for the CDR3: TGTGCCAGCAGTTTATGGGGGGGCGAGCAGTACTTC. Translating it yields CASSLWGGEQYF.

The CDR3 nucleotides read TGTGCCAGCTCACCACCGGTGGGACAGGGGGCGATTGCAGCCAAAAACATTCAGTACTTC. Its protein is CASSPPVGQGAIAAKNIQYF. This chain links TRBV18 with TRBJ2-4, with TRBD1 identical over 12 bases. This CDR3 region has 20 residues. CDR1 is KGHSH and CDR2 is LQKENI in the germline V gene. V shed 0 bases and J 0 bases; nucleotides not matched to a gene: 9. Full variable domain (remainder filled in from reference TRBV18 and TRBJ2-4): NAGVMQNPRHLVRRRGQEARLRCSPMKGHSHVYWYRQLPEEGLKFMVYLQKENIIDESGMPKERFSAEFPKEGPSILRIQQVVRGDSAAYFCASSPPVGQGAIAAKNIQYFGAGTRLSVL.

The chain has TRBV11-1 and TRBJ1-4, with 10 bases that match TRBD1. Germline lookup yields CDR1 SGHAT and CDR2 FQDESV (reference sequence). The CDR3 is 14 amino acids. J was trimmed by 13 bases and V by 5 bases; bases with no gene match: 10. This chain's CDR3 is CASSAGTGVEGLFF. The CDR3 DNA is TGTGCCAGCAGCGCCGGGACAGGGGTTGAAGGACTGTTTTTT. The full variable domain, in which reference TRBV11-1 and TRBJ1-4 provide the parts outside the CDR3, is EAEVAQSPRYKITEKSQAVAFWCDPISGHATLYWYRQILGQGPELLVQFQDESVVDDSQLPKDRFSAERLKGVDSTLKIQPAELGDSAMYLCASSAGTGVEGLFFGSGTQLSVL.

V gene TRBV7-2 combines with J gene TRBJ2-5; weak D call: TRBD2 (6 bases). The germline CDR1 and CDR2 sequences are SGHTA and FQGNSA. The CDR3 consists of 13 residues. V was cut by 1 base and J by 11 bases, with 14 bases left in between. The CDR3 sequence is CASSLDAGTPQYF. The CDR3 coding sequence is TGTGCCAGCAGCTTAGATGCCGGGACTCCACAGTACTTC.

This chain joins TRBV4-3 and TRBJ2-1; 11 bases are shared with TRBD2. V was clipped by 4 bases and J by 5 bases; unmatched bases: 4. The CDR3 runs 15 residues. Germline CDR1 is LGHNA and CDR2 is YSLEER. CDR3 protein: CASSPLAGVDNEQFF. CDR3 nucleotide sequence: TGCGCCAGCAGCCCACTAGCGGGAGTCGACAATGAGCAGTTCTTC.

This clone was observed once. The chain joins TRBV7-6 to TRBJ2-2; D unclear. Germline lookup yields CDR1 SGHVS and CDR2 FNYEAQ. CDR3 length equals 13 residues. Trimming shortened V by 5 bases and J by 1 base, and 5 bases separated the two germline ends. The CDR3 region has the DNA TGTGCCAGCAGCGCGCAGAACACCGGGGAGCTGTTTTTT. Amino acids: CASSAQNTGELFF.

In this sample, this clone turned up a few times. The chain links TRBV10-3 to TRBJ2-7, with 9 bases that match TRBD1. Germline lookup yields CDR1 ENHRY and CDR2 SYGVKD. After removal of 6 bases from V and 1 base from J, the junction contained 10 bases not matched to a gene. The CDR3 is 16 amino acids. CDR3 residues: CAIRDPGQGTSYEQYF. CDR3 sequence (DNA): TGTGCCATCAGAGATCCGGGACAGGGTACGTCCTACGAGCAGTACTTC.